These T cell receptor beta chains were read from a single sample in a study of blood T cell repertoires in COVID-19. Profiling relied on immunoSEQ multiplex PCR, and the TCRdb table lists in-frame clones only, not all of them. The sample lists 120,000 or so clones, around 74% occurring once. Input material: peripheral blood. Every receptor here comes from a man between 60 and 75 years old with acute or convalescent COVID-19. Each CDR3 is given with its conserved first and last residue. The D gene is left open where the match is weak. The size field is filled for only some rows; it gives once, few, many or a size class.

CDR3 DNA | CDR3 protein | J gene | D gene | CDR3 length | V gene | clone size
TGTGCCATCACAGGGAGGGGTAACTATGGCTACACCTTC | CAITGRGNYGYTF | TRBJ1-2 | NA | 13 | TRBV10-3 | NA
TGTGCCAGCAGCTTCTCGAGTAATTCACCCCTCCACTTT | CASSFSSNSPLHF | TRBJ1-6 | NA | 13 | TRBV5-5 | NA
TGTGCCAGCAGTTTGGCAGGGGCGAACACTGAAGCTTTCTTT | CASSLAGANTEAFF | TRBJ1-1 | NA | 14 | TRBV27 | NA
TGTGCCAGCAGCTTGGAACAGGGTATGTACAATGAGCAGTTCTTC | CASSLEQGMYNEQFF | TRBJ2-1 | NA | 15 | TRBV5-6 | NA
TGCGCCAGCAGCCAAGGTACACTGGAAGCGGGAGACAATGAGCAGTTCTTC | CASSQGTLEAGDNEQFF | TRBJ2-1 | TRBD2 | 17 | TRBV4-1 | NA
TGTGCCAGCAGCTCGGTGGGTAAACCAAGGGGCCAGCATTTT | CASSSVGKPRGQHF | TRBJ1-5 | NA | 14 | TRBV7-2 | NA
TGTGCCAGCAGCTTCCGGGACAGGAGCGAGCAGTACTTC | CASSFRDRSEQYF | TRBJ2-7 | TRBD1 | 13 | TRBV5-6 | NA
TGCAGCGTTGTTCGGGCTAGCGGGAGGGCGGGGGCAGATACGCAGTATTTT | CSVVRASGRAGADTQYF | TRBJ2-3 | TRBD2 | 17 | TRBV29-1 | NA
TGCGCCAGCAGCTTGGAGAACAGGGATGGCGAAAAACTGTTTTTT | CASSLENRDGEKLFF | TRBJ1-4 | NA | 15 | TRBV5-1 | NA
TGTGCCAGCAGGGTTGGACAGGGGTTTGAAGCTTTCTTT | CASRVGQGFEAFF | TRBJ1-1 | TRBD1 | 13 | TRBV2 | NA
TGCAGCGTGACCGGGACAGGGCTAACGGACCGAGGGGGTGAGCAGTTCTTC | CSVTGTGLTDRGGEQFF | TRBJ2-1 | TRBD1 | 17 | TRBV29-1 | NA
TGTGCCAGCAGTTTAACTAGCGGACCTACAGATACGCAGTATTTT | CASSLTSGPTDTQYF | TRBJ2-3 | TRBD2 | 15 | TRBV27 | many
TGTGCCAGCAGCCTCTTGAGCGGGATTTACAATGAGCAGTTCTTC | CASSLLSGIYNEQFF | TRBJ2-1 | TRBD2 | 15 | TRBV3-1/TRBV3-2 | NA
TGTGCCACCAGTGAACGCAGGGGGCTGGAGACCCAGTACTTC | CATSERRGLETQYF | TRBJ2-5 | TRBD1 | 14 | TRBV24-1 | NA
TGTGCCAGCAGCGTTCTACAGGGAAATAATTCACCCCTCCACTTT | CASSVLQGNNSPLHF | TRBJ1-6 | NA | 15 | TRBV7-6 | NA
TGTGCCAGCAGCCCAGGACAGGTTTCGAACACTGAAGCTTTCTTT | CASSPGQVSNTEAFF | TRBJ1-1 | TRBD1 | 15 | TRBV13 | NA
TGTGCCAGCAGTGCAGACGGGGTGGGGGATACGCAGTATTTT | CASSADGVGDTQYF | TRBJ2-3 | NA | 14 | TRBV2 | NA
TGTGCCAGCAGCGCTAGCGGGGGGTCCCTCACAGATACGCAGTATTTT | CASSASGGSLTDTQYF | TRBJ2-3 | TRBD2 | 16 | TRBV9 | NA
TGTGCCAGTAGTATAGTTGGAGGGGCTTATAGCAATCAGCCCCAGCATTTT | CASSIVGGAYSNQPQHF | TRBJ1-5 | NA | 17 | TRBV19 | once
TGCGCCAGCAGCCTACGAGCTAGCGGGAGCATGGACGAGCAGTACTTC | CASSLRASGSMDEQYF | TRBJ2-7 | TRBD2 | 16 | TRBV4-1 | NA
TGTGCCAGCTCCCTGGGACAGGGAATCCACGAGCAGTACTTC | CASSLGQGIHEQYF | TRBJ2-7 | TRBD1 | 14 | TRBV18 | few
TGTGCCACCTCAACGGACAGGGGGCGCAGTGGCTACACCTTC | CATSTDRGRSGYTF | TRBJ1-2 | TRBD1 | 14 | TRBV19 | NA
TGTGCCTGGGCCTCGGTGGGCCCCTCTGGGGCCAACGTCCTGACTTTC | CAWASVGPSGANVLTF | TRBJ2-6 | NA | 16 | TRBV30 | NA
TGTGCCAGCAGTGAAGCGCAGGGCGGTCCCCGGGAGCAGTACTTC | CASSEAQGGPREQYF | TRBJ2-7 | NA | 15 | TRBV6-1 | NA
TGTGCCAGTGGGCAGGGGTCTCCTGGAAACACCATATATTTT | CASGQGSPGNTIYF | TRBJ1-3 | NA | 14 | TRBV19 | few
TGCGCCAGCAGCCGGATACAGGGATTGAACACTGAAGCTTTCTTT | CASSRIQGLNTEAFF | TRBJ1-1 | NA | 15 | TRBV4-1 | NA
TGTGCCAGCAAAAGGGGACATCAAGAGACCCAGTACTTC | CASKRGHQETQYF | TRBJ2-5 | NA | 13 | TRBV27 | once
TGTGCCAGCAGCGTAGATGGAGGGGCGGAGAGGGTCTATGGCTACACCTTC | CASSVDGGAERVYGYTF | TRBJ1-2 | NA | 17 | TRBV9 | NA
TGCGCCAGCAGCCCTGGGGAACGGGGCGAGCAGTACTTC | CASSPGERGEQYF | TRBJ2-7 | NA | 13 | TRBV4-1 | NA
TGTGCCAGCAGCTCCGCTACAGGGGCAAATTACCTCCAAGAGACCCAGTACTTC | CASSSATGANYLQETQYF | TRBJ2-5 | TRBD1 | 18 | TRBV11-2 | few
TGTGCCAGCTCGAGAGAGTACACAGATACGCAGTATTTT | CASSREYTDTQYF | TRBJ2-3 | NA | 13 | TRBV6-5 | NA
TGCGCCAGCAGCTCGACAGGGGGCGGGGAGACCCAGTACTTC | CASSSTGGGETQYF | TRBJ2-5 | TRBD1 | 14 | TRBV5-1 | NA
TGTGCCACCAGTCCAGGACAGAGTGCCAATCAGCCCCAGCATTTT | CATSPGQSANQPQHF | TRBJ1-5 | NA | 15 | TRBV24-1 | once
TGTGCCGGACAAACAACAGGGCTGAATTCACCCCTCCACTTT | CAGQTTGLNSPLHF | TRBJ1-6 | NA | 14 | TRBV2 | NA
TGTGCCAGCACCCGGGACAGGGGCTTTAGTTCACCCCTCCACTTT | CASTRDRGFSSPLHF | TRBJ1-6 | TRBD1 | 15 | TRBV7-9 | NA
TGTGCCAGTAGTTTCGACAGGGGTCAGCCCCAGCATTTT | CASSFDRGQPQHF | TRBJ1-5 | TRBD1 | 13 | TRBV19 | NA
TGTGCCAGCAAGTTGAGGTTAAGCTATGGCTACACCTTC | CASKLRLSYGYTF | TRBJ1-2 | NA | 13 | TRBV12-3/TRBV12-4 | NA
TGTGCCAGCAGGTCGACAGGGGATGGTGGCTACACCTTC | CASRSTGDGGYTF | TRBJ1-2 | TRBD1 | 13 | TRBV6-6 | NA
TGTGCCAGCAGCCCCTACCGAGTAGCGGGGCTCTACGAGCAGTACTTC | CASSPYRVAGLYEQYF | TRBJ2-7 | TRBD2 | 16 | TRBV14 | NA
TGTGCCAGCAGCTTGAACAGGGTGGACCAGCCCCAGCATTTT | CASSLNRVDQPQHF | TRBJ1-5 | NA | 14 | TRBV5-8 | NA
TGCGCCAGCAGCGTGGGGTCTTCAGAGAACACTGAAGCTTTCTTT | CASSVGSSENTEAFF | TRBJ1-1 | NA | 15 | TRBV5-1 | NA
TGTGCCAGCAGCTTGGTCTTCAACTCCAGGTCTGATACGCAGTATTTT | CASSLVFNSRSDTQYF | TRBJ2-3 | NA | 16 | TRBV5-8 | NA
TGCAGTACAACCCTAGCAGATACGCAGTATTTT | CSTTLADTQYF | TRBJ2-3 | NA | 11 | TRBV20-1 | NA
TGTGCCAGCAGTGAGGGACAGGGCTACTCTGGGGCCAACGTCCTGACTTTC | CASSEGQGYSGANVLTF | TRBJ2-6 | TRBD1 | 17 | TRBV6-1 | NA
TGCAGCGTTGTCGGACTGACACCCACAGATACGCAGTATTTT | CSVVGLTPTDTQYF | TRBJ2-3 | NA | 14 | TRBV29-1 | NA
TGTGCCACCAGCAGAGCCTCCGGCAGGGGAGGGGTTGCAACTAATGAAAAACTGTTTTTT | CATSRASGRGGVATNEKLFF | TRBJ1-4 | NA | 20 | TRBV15 | NA
TGCGCCAGCAGCCAACCTACAGGGACCCGCAACGAGCAGTACTTC | CASSQPTGTRNEQYF | TRBJ2-7 | NA | 15 | TRBV4-1 | NA
TGTGCCAGTCGACAGGCCCCCGGGGAGCTGTTTTTT | CASRQAPGELFF | TRBJ2-2 | NA | 12 | TRBV19 | few
TGTGCCAGCAGCTTTGGGGGCACAGTTAACTATGGCTACACCTTC | CASSFGGTVNYGYTF | TRBJ1-2 | NA | 15 | TRBV7-6 | few
TGTGCCAGCAGCCAAGACCGGGGCTCCTATAATTCACCCCTCCACTTT | CASSQDRGSYNSPLHF | TRBJ1-6 | NA | 16 | TRBV3-1/TRBV3-2 | NA
TGTGCCAGTAGTAACGGTTTTCTAGCCAAAAACATTCAGTACTTC | CASSNGFLAKNIQYF | TRBJ2-4 | NA | 15 | TRBV19 | NA